Below are 32 T cell receptor beta chains sequenced from a single sample in a study of blood T cell repertoires in COVID-19. Sequencing was performed with immunoSEQ multiplex PCR; in TCRdb, only in-frame clones are kept and a portion is missing. The repertoire has 120,000 or so clones, about 86% of them found once; the top ten carry approximately 8.7%. Sequencing input: peripheral blood. Receptor source: an older man who had recovered from COVID-19.

V and J are TRBV6-5 and TRBJ2-5; no clear D gene. The CDR3 contains 12 residues. Germline-derived CDR1 and CDR2 are MNHEY and SVGAGI. Trimming took off 5 bases at V and 8 bases at J, with 12 bases between the two ends. CDR3 region: CASSPGSTTQYF. The DNA for the CDR3 is TGTGCCAGCAGTCCCGGATCGACAACCCAGTACTTC.

This clone has only a few counts. The chain uses TRBV19 and TRBJ2-2; D might be TRBD1 (6 bases). Trimming cost V 5 bases and J 6 bases, with 10 bases left between them. CDR1 is LNHDA, CDR2 SQIVND, per germline (reference sequence). The CDR3 spans 13 residues. The CDR3 loop reads CASSVQGPGELFF. CDR3 nucleotide sequence: TGTGCCAGTAGTGTACAGGGCCCCGGGGAGCTGTTTTTT.

The chain links TRBV24-1 to TRBJ2-2, with D possibly being TRBD2 (6 bases). V was cut by 3 bases and J by 4 bases, with 11 bases left in between. The CDR3 is 15 residues long. The germline V gene encodes CDR1 KGHDR and CDR2 SFDVKD. CDR3: CATSDMRDPTGELFF. The CDR3 DNA follows: TGTGCCACCAGTGATATGCGGGATCCCACCGGGGAGCTGTTTTTT.

The V call is TRBV28, the J call TRBJ2-7; 7 bases are shared with TRBD1. The CDR3 spans 14 residues. Germline values: CDR1 MDHEN, CDR2 SYDVKM. The V gene end was trimmed by 7 bases and the J gene end by 0 bases; junction bases not matched to a gene: 6. The chain's CDR3 is CASTWAGGSYEQYF. The DNA of the CDR3 is TGTGCCAGCACTTGGGCAGGGGGCTCCTACGAGCAGTACTTC.

The rearrangement uses TRBV5-1 and TRBJ2-1; 12 nucleotides align to TRBD2. V lost 2 bases, J lost 8 bases, and 5 bases stayed unmatched. The CDR3 consists of 15 residues. CDR1 is SGHRS and CDR2 is YFSETQ in the germline V gene. The CDR3 nucleotides are TGCGCCAGCAGCTTAGTGACTAGCGGGAGCTATGAGCAGTTCTTC. It is translated as CASSLVTSGSYEQFF.

The chain uses TRBV5-1 and TRBJ1-1; 7 bases align to TRBD1. J was trimmed by 4 bases and V by 0 bases; bases with no gene match: 3. This CDR3 is 14 amino acids long. Germline V gives CDR1 SGHRS, CDR2 YFSETQ. The DNA of the CDR3 is TGCGCCAGCAGCTTGGGGCAGGGGGTCACTGAAGCTTTCTTT. Encoded protein: CASSLGQGVTEAFF.

The chain links TRBV2 to TRBJ1-2, with TRBD1 as a possible D gene (5 bases). Trimming stripped 7 bases from V and 2 bases from J, with 14 bases between. Germline V CDR1 and CDR2: SNHLY, FYNNEI. CDR3 length equals 14 residues. DNA of the CDR3: TGTGCCAGCACGGGGGGAGCCCCGAACTATGGCTACACCTTC. It yields the protein CASTGGAPNYGYTF.

This chain connects TRBV27 to TRBJ2-6; the D gene is possibly TRBD2 (5 bases). The CDR3 totals 14 residues. In germline, CDR1 is MNHEY, CDR2 SMNVEV (reference sequence). Trimming shortened V by 7 bases and J by 2 bases, and 9 bases separated the two germline ends. The CDR3 nucleotides are TGTGCCAGCAAGAGGGTAGCTGGGGCCAACGTCCTGACTTTC. Translating gives CASKRVAGANVLTF.

The chain combines TRBV19 with TRBJ2-1; 7 bases agree with TRBD2. The CDR3 contains 15 residues. CDR1 and CDR2 from the germline V gene are LNHDA and SQIVND (reference sequence). With V trimmed by 4 bases and J by 9 bases, 12 bases remained unmatched. The CDR3 DNA follows: TGTGCCAGTAGTACCGGGACTCTCTCGGGGGGTGAGCAGTTCTTC. Protein: CASSTGTLSGGEQFF.

This chain connects TRBV5-1 to TRBJ1-6, with D maybe TRBD1 (6 bases). The CDR3 sequence is 14 residues long. The V end lost 0 bases, the J end lost 12 bases, and 13 bases lay between the germline ends. Germline loops: CDR1 SGHRS, CDR2 YFSETQ. This CDR3 is CASSLEQGLEPLHF. The CDR3, as DNA: TGCGCCAGCAGCTTGGAACAGGGCCTGGAACCCCTCCACTTT.

The chain couples TRBV11-3 to TRBJ2-1, with 8 bases that match TRBD1. This CDR3 region has 16 residues. V shed 5 bases and J 8 bases; nucleotides not matched to a gene: 14. Germline-derived CDR1 and CDR2 are SGHNT and YENEEA. The CDR3 region is CASSARQGFQSDEQFF. The CDR3 region has the DNA TGTGCCAGCAGCGCCCGACAGGGGTTCCAGTCGGATGAGCAGTTCTTC.

Note on this clone: Different DNA sequences within this sample yield the same CDR3. The gene calls are TRBV27 and TRBJ1-2, with unresolved D. The CDR3 covers 14 residues. Trimming cost V 2 bases and J 4 bases, with 11 bases left between them. Per germline, CDR1 MNHEY and CDR2 SMNVEV (reference sequence). The CDR3 region has the DNA TGTGCCAGCAGTTTAGGAGGGTTTCCCTATGGCTACACCTTC. It codes for CASSLGGFPYGYTF.

The CDR3 sequence is CATPRGCGYEQYF. The CDR3 bases are TGCGCCACCCCCCGGGGGTGTGGGTACGAGCAGTACTTC. The chain carries TRBV23-1 and TRBJ2-7; TRBD2 is a possible D gene (6 bases). TRBV23-1 is an open reading frame whose function is uncertain. CDR3 size: 13 residues. Trimming shortened V by 10 bases and J by 4 bases, and 17 bases separated the two germline ends.

The J gene is TRBJ2-3, the V gene TRBV27; D remains ambiguous. The germline V gene has CDR1 MNHEY and CDR2 SMNVEV (reference sequence). Deletions cut 1 base from V and 6 bases from J, with 14 bases between. CDR3 length equals 15 residues. CDR3 nucleotides: TGTGCCAGCAGTTTATACGGTCCCCCACGGGATACGCAGTATTTT. This gives the protein CASSLYGPPRDTQYF.

The genes are TRBV5-6 and TRBJ1-1, with 8 positions matching TRBD1. J lost 7 bases, V lost 1 base, and 12 bases had no gene match. The CDR3 consists of 16 residues. Germline V gene data show CDR1 as SGHDT and CDR2 as YYEEEE. CDR3 residues: CASSLWRFLDRGEAFF. CDR3 DNA sequence: TGTGCCAGCAGCTTGTGGAGGTTCTTAGACAGGGGTGAAGCTTTCTTT.

The gene calls are TRBV2 and TRBJ2-1, with D possibly being TRBD2 (7 bases). Trimming shortened V by 7 bases and J by 0 bases, and 13 bases separated the two germline ends. Germline assignment: CDR1 SNHLY and CDR2 FYNNEI. The CDR3 totals 15 residues. CDR3 region: CASTGGRSSYNEQFF. CDR3 nucleotides: TGTGCCAGCACGGGGGGCCGGAGCTCCTACAATGAGCAGTTCTTC.

The chain couples TRBV10-3 to TRBJ2-2; 7 positions agree with TRBD2. The CDR3 loop spans 17 amino acids. Germline trimming cut 4 bases from V and 5 bases from J; bases unmatched to any gene: 13. The germline V gene has CDR1 ENHRY and CDR2 SYGVKD. The CDR3: CAISGQDGRRGTGELFF. In DNA, the CDR3 is TGTGCCATCAGTGGACAAGATGGCCGGCGGGGGACCGGGGAGCTGTTTTTT.

The V call is TRBV9, the J call TRBJ2-1; 10 bases are a match to TRBD2. The CDR3 extends over 17 amino acids. Germline V CDR1 and CDR2: SGDLS, YYNGEE. V lost 0 bases, J lost 4 bases, and 7 bases stayed unmatched. The CDR3 spells CASSVDFSGGSYNEQFF. Written as DNA, the CDR3 is TGTGCCAGCAGCGTAGATTTTAGCGGGGGGTCTTACAATGAGCAGTTCTTC. The full variable domain, completed using reference TRBV9 and TRBJ2-1, is DSGVTQTPKHLITATGQRVTLRCSPRSGDLSVYWYQQSLDQGLQFLIQYYNGEERAKGNILERFSAQQFPDLHSELNLSSLELGDSALYFCASSVDFSGGSYNEQFFGPGTRLTVL.

This clone has a single count. V usage is TRBV29-1 and J usage is TRBJ1-2; 7 positions agree with TRBD1. The trim removed 2 bases at V and 8 bases at J, leaving 8 bases unmatched. The CDR3 length is 13 residues. Germline values: CDR1 SQVTM, CDR2 ANQGSEA. CDR3: CSVEPQGVFGYTF. In DNA form, the CDR3 reads TGCAGCGTTGAACCTCAGGGGGTCTTCGGCTACACCTTC. Complete variable domain (other parts from reference TRBV29-1 and TRBJ1-2): SAVISQKPSRDICQRGTSLTIQCQVDSQVTMMFWYRQQPGQSLTLIATANQGSEATYESGFVIDKFPISRPNLTFSTLTVSNMSPEDSSIYLCSVEPQGVFGYTFGSGTRLTVV.

In the case of this clone: Other DNA variants within this sample encode the same CDR3. The V and J genes are TRBV7-2 and TRBJ2-1; D uncertain. Trimming cost V 1 base and J 0 bases, with 10 bases left between them. The CDR3 totals 16 residues. The V gene's germline CDR1 is SGHTA and CDR2 FQGNSA. CDR3 in amino acids: CASSLGGVSSYNEQFF. DNA of the CDR3: TGTGCCAGCAGCTTAGGCGGCGTAAGCTCCTACAATGAGCAGTTCTTC.

The rearrangement uses TRBV15 and TRBJ1-6; D gene ambiguous. The V gene's germline CDR1 is LNHNV and CDR2 YYDKDF (reference sequence). Trimming left V 0 bases short and J 9 bases short, with 6 bases between. This CDR3 is built from 13 residues. Here the CDR3 DNA reads TGTGCCACCAGCAGAGAACCTACTTCACCCCTCCACTTT. Amino acids: CATSREPTSPLHF.

The rearrangement links TRBV5-1 to TRBJ2-1; TRBD2 agrees at 10 bases. Germline-derived CDR1 and CDR2 are SGHRS and YFSETQ. This CDR3 region has 15 residues. The V segment lost 2 bases and the J segment 2 bases; nucleotides outside the gene matches: 1. The DNA of the CDR3 is TGCGCCAGCAGCTTCCTAGCGGGGGCCTACAATGAGCAGTTCTTC. Its translation: CASSFLAGAYNEQFF.

The CDR3 region has the DNA TGTGCCAGCAGTGGAGTGGACAGGTCTGAAAAACTGTTTTTT. Its translation is CASSGVDRSEKLFF. This sequence joins TRBV25-1 and TRBJ1-4; TRBD1 agrees at 7 bases. The germline V gene encodes CDR1 MGHDK and CDR2 SYGVNS. The CDR3 sequence is 14 residues long. The junction had 6 bases not matched to a gene; V was cut back by 4 bases and J by 7 bases.

This clone was counted a single time. This chain joins TRBV2 and TRBJ2-7; 8 positions agree with TRBD1. CDR3 length equals 13 residues. The V and J ends lost 8 bases and 7 bases, in that order; junction bases with no gene match: 10. Germline loops: CDR1 SNHLY, CDR2 FYNNEI. The CDR3 sequence: CASRTGTFGEQYF. DNA of the CDR3: TGTGCCAGCCGGACAGGGACCTTTGGAGAGCAGTACTTC.

The rearrangement links TRBV20-1 to TRBJ2-7; D gene uncertain. CDR3 length equals 10 residues. Trimming removed 5 bases at V and 3 bases at J, with 5 bases between. Looked up from germline, CDR1 is DFQATT and CDR2 is SNEGSKA (reference sequence). The CDR3 nucleotides read TGCAGTGCTCTAAACTACGAGCAGTACTTC. Protein sequence: CSALNYEQYF.

J is TRBJ1-3 and V is TRBV23-1; D perhaps matches TRBD1 (6 bases). TRBV23-1 is an open reading frame whose function is uncertain. V shed 0 bases and J shed 3 bases, with 21 bases lying between them. The CDR3 consists of 19 residues. CDR3 coding DNA: TGCGCCAGCAGTCAATCAGGCGGGAGCGGGGGCCCGGTTGGAAACACCATATATTTT. It yields the protein CASSQSGGSGGPVGNTIYF.

This clone was seen a few times. The V gene is TRBV18, the J gene TRBJ1-2; 11 bases line up with TRBD1. J lost 1 base, V lost 4 bases, and 14 bases had no gene match. Germline V gene sequence: CDR1 KGHSH, CDR2 LQKENI. The CDR3 is 19 residues long. The CDR3 bases are TGTGCCAGCTCACGAGGAAGCCGGACAGGGGGCATCCATAACTATGGCTACACCTTC. As protein: CASSRGSRTGGIHNYGYTF.

A single count supports this clone. V and J are TRBV11-2 and TRBJ2-3; D is unresolved. Germline assignment: CDR1 SGHAT and CDR2 FQNNGV. The V gene lost 6 bases and the J gene lost 4 bases, with 8 bases spanning the gap. The CDR3 runs to 12 residues. The CDR3 DNA reads TGTGCCAGCAGTGCGGAGTCAGATACGCAGTATTTT. Residues: CASSAESDTQYF.

This clone was recorded only once. This chain links TRBV2 with TRBJ2-2, with 12 bases identical to TRBD2. CDR1 is SNHLY and CDR2 is FYNNEI in the germline V gene. The CDR3 is made up of 17 amino acids. J gave up 2 bases and V 7 bases, and 8 bases lay outside the gene matches. The CDR3 protein is CASIATSGGFNTGELFF. The CDR3 nucleotides read TGTGCCAGCATCGCGACTAGCGGGGGCTTTAACACCGGGGAGCTGTTTTTT.

This chain links TRBV9 with TRBJ2-1, with D uncertain. V lost 0 bases, J lost 6 bases, and 7 bases lay in between. CDR1 and CDR2 (germline): SGDLS, YYNGEE. This CDR3 region has 13 residues. The CDR3: CASSVAQVNEQFF. Here the CDR3 DNA reads TGTGCCAGCAGCGTAGCCCAGGTCAATGAGCAGTTCTTC.

This chain uses TRBV4-3 with TRBJ2-2; 13 bases align to TRBD2. The CDR3 runs 18 residues. CDR1 LGHNA and CDR2 YSLEER come from the germline V gene. Germline trimming cut 1 base from V and 0 bases from J; bases unmatched to any gene: 2. The CDR3 DNA sequence: TGCGCCAGCAGCCAAGGACTAGCGGGAGGATCGAACACCGGGGAGCTGTTTTTT. Translating gives CASSQGLAGGSNTGELFF.

The CDR3 loop is CSVEISGRASDTQYF. As DNA, the CDR3 is TGCAGCGTTGAGATCAGCGGGAGGGCCTCAGATACGCAGTATTTT. The V gene is TRBV29-1, the J gene TRBJ2-3, with 10 bases identical to TRBD2. This CDR3 contains 15 residues. With 3 bases clipped from V and 4 bases from J, the junction kept 7 bases outside the gene matches. Germline CDR1 is SQVTM and CDR2 is ANQGSEA.